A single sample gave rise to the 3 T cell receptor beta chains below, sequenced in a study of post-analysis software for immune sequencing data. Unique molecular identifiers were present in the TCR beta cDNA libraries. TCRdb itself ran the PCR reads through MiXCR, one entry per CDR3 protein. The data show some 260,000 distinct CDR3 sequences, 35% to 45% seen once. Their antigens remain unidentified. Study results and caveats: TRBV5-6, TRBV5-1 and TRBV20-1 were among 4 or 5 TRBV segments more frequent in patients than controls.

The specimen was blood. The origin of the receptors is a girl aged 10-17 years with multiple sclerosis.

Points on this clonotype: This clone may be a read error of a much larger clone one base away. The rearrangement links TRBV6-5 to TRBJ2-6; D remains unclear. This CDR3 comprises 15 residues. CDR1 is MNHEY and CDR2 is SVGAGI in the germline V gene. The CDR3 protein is CTSSYSEAGANVLTF. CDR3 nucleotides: TGTACCAGCAGTTACTCGGAAGCTGGGGCCAACGTCCTGACTTTC.

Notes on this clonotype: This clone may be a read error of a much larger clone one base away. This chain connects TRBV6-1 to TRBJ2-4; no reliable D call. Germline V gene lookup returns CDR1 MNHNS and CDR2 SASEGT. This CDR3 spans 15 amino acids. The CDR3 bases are TGTGCCAGCAGTGAAGACCCAGATTTGTTAAACACTCAGTACTTC. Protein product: CASSEDPDLLNTQYF.

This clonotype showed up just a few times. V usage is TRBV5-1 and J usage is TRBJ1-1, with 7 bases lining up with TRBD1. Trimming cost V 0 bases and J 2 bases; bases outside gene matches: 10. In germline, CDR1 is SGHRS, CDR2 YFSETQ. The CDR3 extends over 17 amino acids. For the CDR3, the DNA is TGCGCCAGCAGCTTGGCCTTGACAGGGCGGATCAACACTGAAGCTTTCTTT. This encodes CASSLALTGRINTEAFF.